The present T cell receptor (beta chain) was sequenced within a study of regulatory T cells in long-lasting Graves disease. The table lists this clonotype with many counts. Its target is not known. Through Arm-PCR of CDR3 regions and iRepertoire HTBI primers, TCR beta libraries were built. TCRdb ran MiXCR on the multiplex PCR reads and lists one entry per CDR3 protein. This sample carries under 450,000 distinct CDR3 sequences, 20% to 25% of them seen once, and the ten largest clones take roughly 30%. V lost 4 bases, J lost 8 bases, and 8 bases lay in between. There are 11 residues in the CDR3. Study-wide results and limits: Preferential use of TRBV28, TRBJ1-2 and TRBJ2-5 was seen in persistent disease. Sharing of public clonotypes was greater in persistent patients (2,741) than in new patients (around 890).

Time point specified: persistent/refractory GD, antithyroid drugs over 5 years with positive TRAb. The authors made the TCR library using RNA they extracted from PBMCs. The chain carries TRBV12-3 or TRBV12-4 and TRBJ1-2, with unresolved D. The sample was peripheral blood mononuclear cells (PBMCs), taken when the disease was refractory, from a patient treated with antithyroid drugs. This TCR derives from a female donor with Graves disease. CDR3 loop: CASSSPRGYTF. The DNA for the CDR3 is TGTGCCAGCAGTTCCCCTAGGGGCTACACCTTC.